Sequencing of this T cell receptor beta chain was carried out in a study of blood T cell repertoires in COVID-19. V was clipped by 5 bases and J by 5 bases; unmatched bases: 6. The CDR3 covers 15 residues. Germline V gene sequence: CDR1 SGHTA, CDR2 FQGNSA. Some clones are missing from TCRdb's copy, which holds only in-frame ones; the method was immunoSEQ multiplex PCR. Here the sample spans about half a million clones, about 91% being singletons. This receptor was taken from a man younger than 30 with COVID-19, enrolled during active disease. The specimen sequenced was peripheral blood. The chain joins TRBV7-2 to TRBJ1-6, with TRBD1 identical over 7 bases. The chain's CDR3 is CASSPGRGDNSPLHF. In nucleotides, the CDR3 is TGTGCCAGCAGCCCAGGCAGGGGGGATAATTCACCCCTCCACTTT.